The 24 T cell receptor beta chains in this list originate from one sample, sequenced in a study of T-cell memory formation after mild COVID-19. Via MiXCR, TCRdb re-called the 5' RACE reads, giving one row per CDR3 protein. The sample contains 410,000 or so distinct CDR3 sequences, under 25% of which appear only once. The sample was PBMCs or a T cell subset sorted from them (not recorded which). These receptor sequences come from an adult woman who had mild COVID-19 (a few samples of this study predate the infection). Cell type and time point are not known.

The chain is built from TRBV11-2 and TRBJ2-6; tentatively, D is TRBD1 (7 bases). This CDR3 contains 18 residues. With 8 bases removed from V and 0 bases from J, the gap between germline ends came to 20 bases. Germline V gives CDR1 SGHAT, CDR2 FQNNGV. CDR3: CASGLRDRSYSGANVLTF. The CDR3 DNA reads TGTGCCAGCGGACTAAGGGACAGAAGTTACTCTGGGGCCAACGTCCTGACTTTC.

This clonotype was seen a few times. The chain recombines TRBV10-3 with TRBJ2-1; D is unresolved. Germline lookup yields CDR1 ENHRY and CDR2 SYGVKD. V was pared by 8 bases and J by 0 bases, with 8 bases between. The CDR3 runs to 13 residues. The CDR3 loop is CAIGLGSYNEQFF. CDR3 sequence (DNA): TGTGCCATCGGGCTAGGCTCCTACAATGAGCAGTTCTTC.

The chain joins TRBV7-3 to TRBJ2-5; 8 nucleotides match TRBD1. Germline V gives CDR1 SGHTA, CDR2 FQGTGA. The CDR3 covers 15 residues. Unmatched junction bases numbered 4, after V lost 0 bases and J lost 4 bases. The CDR3 nucleotides read TGTGCCAGCAGCTTAACGGTCGGACAGGGAGAGACCCAGTACTTC. It codes for CASSLTVGQGETQYF.

The rearrangement uses TRBV7-8 and TRBJ1-1; a possible D gene is TRBD1 (5 bases). The CDR3 is made up of 16 amino acids. CDR1 SGHVS and CDR2 FQNEAQ come from the germline V gene. V gave up 1 base and J gave up 5 bases, with 17 bases separating them. This CDR3 reads CASSLESAIGGTEAFF. CDR3 nucleotide sequence: TGTGCCAGCAGCTTAGAGTCAGCCATCGGGGGGACTGAAGCTTTCTTT. The complete variable domain, with remaining parts taken from reference TRBV7-8 and TRBJ1-1, reads GAGVSQSPRYKVAKRGQDVALRCDPISGHVSLFWYQQALGQGPEFLTYFQNEAQLDKSGLPSDRFFAERPEGSVSTLKIQRTQQEDSAVYLCASSLESAIGGTEAFFGQGTRLTVV.

The chain recombines TRBV29-1 with TRBJ2-1; the D gene is possibly TRBD2 (5 bases). The ends were cut back, 3 bases at V and 4 bases at J, with 16 bases in the middle. This CDR3 spans 15 amino acids. Germline-derived CDR1 and CDR2 are SQVTM and ANQGSEA. Here the CDR3 DNA reads TGCAGCGTTGAGTTCGGGTCGGGAAGATACAATGAGCAGTTCTTC. Translating it yields CSVEFGSGRYNEQFF.

This clonotype has at least ten counts. The rearrangement uses TRBV29-1 and TRBJ2-1, with TRBD1 matching 10 bases. J was trimmed by 0 bases and V by 6 bases; bases with no gene match: 2. Looked up from germline, CDR1 is SQVTM and CDR2 is ANQGSEA. The CDR3 has 14 amino acids. The CDR3 DNA follows: TGCAGCGTGGACAGGGGGAGCTCCTACAATGAGCAGTTCTTC. It codes for CSVDRGSSYNEQFF.

This clonotype has just a few counts. The chain has TRBV2 and TRBJ1-1; D call uncertain. Germline V gene lookup returns CDR1 SNHLY and CDR2 FYNNEI. V lost 8 bases, J lost 2 bases, and 18 bases lay in between. This CDR3 has 15 residues. CDR3 sequence reads: CASGGEGDRNTEAFF. The CDR3 coding sequence is TGTGCCAGCGGTGGCGAGGGAGATCGAAACACTGAAGCTTTCTTT. Full variable domain (missing parts from reference TRBV2 and TRBJ1-1): EPEVTQTPSHQVTQMGQEVILRCVPISNHLYFYWYRQILGQKVEFLVSFYNNEISEKSEIFDDQFSVERPDGSNFTLKIRSTKLEDSAMYFCASGGEGDRNTEAFFGQGTRLTVV.

The rearrangement joins TRBV12-3 or TRBV12-4 to TRBJ1-1; 10 nucleotides line up with TRBD1. The V and J ends lost 6 bases and 10 bases, in that order; junction bases with no gene match: 8. This CDR3 is 13 amino acids long. CDR3: CASSETGGTGAFF. The CDR3 DNA follows: TGTGCCAGCAGCGAGACAGGGGGCACCGGAGCTTTCTTT.

The rearrangement links TRBV4-3 to TRBJ2-1; 11 nucleotides line up with TRBD2. This CDR3 is built from 17 residues. Per the germline V gene, CDR1 is LGHNA and CDR2 is YSLEER. V dropped 0 bases and J dropped 10; count of bases not matched to a gene: 11. CDR3 sequence (DNA): TGCGCCAGCAGCCAAGATTACGGGCTAGCGGGAGGAAGGGAGCAGTTCTTC. Translated, it gives CASSQDYGLAGGREQFF.

This clonotype was detected ten times or more. The chain has TRBV29-1 and TRBJ2-1; D perhaps matches TRBD1 (6 bases). This CDR3 spans 14 amino acids. CDR1 and CDR2 from the germline V gene are SQVTM and ANQGSEA. Trimming took off 1 base at V and 4 bases at J, with 11 bases between the two ends. The CDR3 sequence: CSVEGTENYNEQFF. DNA for the CDR3: TGCAGCGTTGAAGGGACAGAGAATTACAATGAGCAGTTCTTC.

CDR3 region: CASSLKGGAGTGELFF. In DNA form, the CDR3 reads TGTGCCAGCAGCTTGAAAGGGGGCGCAGGAACCGGGGAGCTGTTTTTT. The rearrangement joins TRBV12-3 or TRBV12-4 to TRBJ2-2; TRBD1 matches 7 bases. CDR3 length equals 16 residues. Trimming cost V 6 bases and J 5 bases; bases outside gene matches: 12.

This clonotype was detected a few times. J is TRBJ2-7 and V is TRBV9; the D gene could be TRBD1 or TRBD2 (5 bases each). The V and J ends lost 0 bases and 6 bases respectively, with 13 bases between them. There are 14 residues in the CDR3. Germline V CDR1 and CDR2: SGDLS, YYNGEE. CDR3 sequence reads: CASSVDGGTGEQYF. For the CDR3, the DNA is TGTGCCAGCAGCGTAGATGGGGGAACGGGCGAGCAGTACTTC.

The chain employs TRBV7-9 and TRBJ2-7; TRBD1 matches 9 bases. V was pared by 4 bases and J by 1 base, with 8 bases of the junction left unmatched. Germline CDR1 and CDR2: SEHNR and FQNEAQ (reference sequence). The length of the CDR3 is 16 residues. DNA of the CDR3: TGTGCCAGCAGCTCGTATTCCGGGACAGGGTCCTACGAGCAGTACTTC. Protein sequence: CASSSYSGTGSYEQYF.

The rearrangement links TRBV11-1 to TRBJ2-7; 7 bases align to TRBD1. Germline CDR1 and CDR2: SGHAT and FQDESV (reference sequence). After removal of 1 base from V and 3 bases from J, the junction contained 6 bases not matched to a gene. This CDR3 is built from 15 residues. The CDR3, as DNA: TGTGCCAGCAGCTTAGAGGGCAGGGGGAACTACGAGCAGTACTTC. It translates to CASSLEGRGNYEQYF.

The chain couples TRBV12-3 or TRBV12-4 to TRBJ1-2; TRBD1 matches 7 bases. V lost 6 bases, J lost 4 bases, and 5 bases stayed unmatched. This CDR3 spans 13 amino acids. CDR3 DNA: TGTGCCAGCAGGACTACAGGGGTCTATGGCTACACCTTC. Translation: CASRTTGVYGYTF.

This clonotype has only a few counts. This sequence joins TRBV4-1 and TRBJ2-1, with TRBD2 matching 9 bases. The V gene's germline CDR1 is MGHRA and CDR2 YSYEKL. The CDR3 is made up of 16 amino acids. V shed 0 bases, J shed 6 bases, and the junction held 6 bases outside the gene matches. The CDR3 protein is CASSQDILAGLNEQFF. CDR3 nucleotide sequence: TGCGCCAGCAGCCAAGATATACTAGCGGGCCTCAATGAGCAGTTCTTC.

This clonotype appeared a few times. V and J are TRBV7-9 and TRBJ2-7; 7 nucleotides match TRBD1. The V gene's germline CDR1 is SEHNR and CDR2 FQNEAQ (reference sequence). The J segment lost 5 bases and the V segment lost 4 bases, leaving 11 bases of the junction unmatched. The CDR3 is 15 residues long. The CDR3 sequence is CASSSWTGRLDEQYF. CDR3 nucleotides: TGTGCCAGCAGCTCCTGGACAGGAAGATTGGACGAGCAGTACTTC.

The genes are TRBV7-9 and TRBJ1-4, with a tentative D call TRBD1 (6 bases). Germline-derived CDR1 and CDR2 are SEHNR and FQNEAQ (reference sequence). This CDR3 region has 16 residues. Trimming took off 1 base at V and 4 bases at J, with 13 bases between the two ends. The CDR3 region has the DNA TGTGCCAGCAGCTTAGACCGGACAGAGCTTAATGAAAAACTGTTTTTT. As protein: CASSLDRTELNEKLFF. Using reference TRBV7-9 and TRBJ1-4 for the parts outside the CDR3, the full variable domain is DTGVSQNPRHKITKRGQNVTFRCDPISEHNRLYWYRQTLGQGPEFLTYFQNEAQLEKSRLLSDRFSAERPKGSFSTLEIQRTEQGDSAMYLCASSLDRTELNEKLFFGSGTQLSVL.

This clonotype was seen repeatedly, ten times or more. This chain joins TRBV27 and TRBJ2-7; 7 bases align to TRBD1. Germline lookup yields CDR1 MNHEY and CDR2 SMNVEV (reference sequence). The ends lost 5 bases at V and 2 bases at J; junction bases unmatched: 3. The CDR3 has 13 amino acids. The CDR3 sequence: CASSLTGAYEQYF. The CDR3 nucleotides are TGTGCCAGCAGTCTCACAGGGGCCTACGAGCAGTACTTC.

This clonotype was seen only a few times. The genes are TRBV15 and TRBJ2-1; D may be TRBD1 (6 bases). The germline gives CDR1 LNHNV, CDR2 YYDKDF (reference sequence). Trimming shortened V by 2 bases and J by 7 bases, and 18 bases separated the two germline ends. The length of the CDR3 is 16 residues. CDR3 amino acids: CATSRKQGPTLNEQFF. In DNA, the CDR3 is TGTGCCACCAGCAGAAAACAGGGTCCCACTCTAAATGAGCAGTTCTTC. The full variable domain, with the rest looked up from reference TRBV15 and TRBJ2-1, is DAMVIQNPRYQVTQFGKPVTLSCSQTLNHNVMYWYQQKSSQAPKLLFHYYDKDFNNEADTPDNFQSRRPNTSFCFLDIRSPGLGDTAMYLCATSRKQGPTLNEQFFGPGTRLTVL.

The chain is built from TRBV9 and TRBJ2-7; D unresolved. The germline CDR1 and CDR2 sequences are SGDLS and YYNGEE. There are 17 residues in the CDR3. V gave up 0 bases and J gave up 2 bases, with 18 bases separating them. The DNA of the CDR3 is TGTGCCAGCAGCGTAGAATCGGGTCCGGTGGCTCCCTACGAGCAGTACTTC. It is translated as CASSVESGPVAPYEQYF.

This chain links TRBV7-2 with TRBJ2-3, with 9 bases aligning to TRBD2. V trimming: 6 bases; J trimming: 5 bases; junction bases outside the gene matches: 3. The CDR3 contains 13 residues. CDR1 and CDR2 (germline): SGHTA, FQGNSA. The CDR3 DNA reads as TGTGCCAGCAGTGGACTAGCGTTAGATACGCAGTATTTT. Amino acid sequence: CASSGLALDTQYF.

This clonotype was counted a few times. The chain's CDR3 is CSVVREARKLQTQYF. DNA of the CDR3: TGCAGCGTTGTGCGGGAGGCCCGGAAACTACAGACCCAGTACTTC. The chain uses TRBV29-1 and TRBJ2-5, with 8 nucleotides matching TRBD2. This CDR3 is built from 15 residues. CDR1 and CDR2 from the germline V gene are SQVTM and ANQGSEA. J was trimmed by 6 bases and V by 4 bases; bases with no gene match: 13.

This clonotype appeared a few times. The CDR3 DNA is TGTGCCAGCAGTTACGTAAGGACAGGGGACTATGGCTACACCTTC. Its translation: CASSYVRTGDYGYTF. J is TRBJ1-2 and V is TRBV6-5; TRBD1 matches 9 bases. Germline CDR1 reads MNHEY; CDR2 reads SVGAGI. With V trimmed by 2 bases and J by 3 bases, 4 bases remained unmatched. The CDR3 sequence is 15 residues long.